This T cell receptor (beta chain) was retrieved from a study of T cell responses to AZD1222 COVID-19 vaccine. About this clone: As yet, its antigen is unknown.

The assay was immunoSEQ multiplex PCR, and TCRdb's table has in-frame clones only and misses some. The data contain roughly 130,000 clones, 88% of them singletons. This CDR3 is built from 12 residues. V shed 9 bases and J shed 2 bases, with 11 bases lying between them. Germline V gene lookup returns CDR1 MDHEN and CDR2 SYDVKM. Study findings and constraints: The span of vaccine-associated CD4 TCRs extended across spike, with dominance at 160-218 and 743-854. Spike-specific TCRs gained breadth and depth after people received two AZD1222 doses.

The sample in question was peripheral blood, obtained on day 0 of AZD1222 vaccination. The TCR originated in an adult in good health. The chain uses TRBV28 and TRBJ2-7; TRBD2 is a possible D gene (5 bases). The CDR3 nucleotides read TGTGCCAGTCGGACTGGACCCTACGAGCAGTACTTC. This encodes CASRTGPYEQYF.